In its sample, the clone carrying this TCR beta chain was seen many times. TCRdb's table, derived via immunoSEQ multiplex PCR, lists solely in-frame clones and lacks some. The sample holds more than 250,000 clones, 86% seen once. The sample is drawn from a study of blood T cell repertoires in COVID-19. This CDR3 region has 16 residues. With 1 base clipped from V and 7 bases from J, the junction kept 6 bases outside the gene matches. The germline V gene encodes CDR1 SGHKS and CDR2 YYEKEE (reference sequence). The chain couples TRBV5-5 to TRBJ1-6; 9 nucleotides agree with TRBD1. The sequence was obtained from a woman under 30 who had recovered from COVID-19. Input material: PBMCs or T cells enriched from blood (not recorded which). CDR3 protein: CASSLLFGTGNSPLHF. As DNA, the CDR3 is TGTGCCAGCAGCTTGTTGTTCGGGACAGGGAATTCACCCCTCCACTTT. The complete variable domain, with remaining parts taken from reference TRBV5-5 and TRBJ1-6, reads DAGVTQSPTHLIKTRGQQVTLRCSPISGHKSVSWYQQVLGQGPQFIFQYYEKEERGRGNFPDRFSARQFPNYSSELNVNALLLGDSALYLCASSLLFGTGNSPLHFGNGTRLTVT.